The entry below gives a single TCR beta chain sequence along with its context. The data were obtained in a study of OX40 agonist ivuxolimab in advanced cancers. From germline, CDR1 is KGHSH and CDR2 LQKENI. This CDR3 is built from 13 residues. The V gene end was trimmed by 6 bases and the J gene end by 7 bases; junction bases not matched to a gene: 5. TCRdb's table, derived via immunoSEQ multiplex PCR, lists solely in-frame clones and lacks some. The sample yields nearly 80,000 clones, 84% seen once. The TCR sequence derives from an adult with an advanced solid tumor such as melanoma, head and neck, liver or kidney cancer. This material consisted of CD4+ or CD8+ T cells sorted from blood, taken in a trial of the OX40 agonist ivuxolimab. The rearrangement uses TRBV18 and TRBJ1-4, with TRBD1 matching over 7 bases. Here the CDR3 reads CASSSGQSEKLFF. CDR3 in DNA: TGTGCCAGCTCCTCGGGACAGTCTGAAAAACTGTTTTTT.